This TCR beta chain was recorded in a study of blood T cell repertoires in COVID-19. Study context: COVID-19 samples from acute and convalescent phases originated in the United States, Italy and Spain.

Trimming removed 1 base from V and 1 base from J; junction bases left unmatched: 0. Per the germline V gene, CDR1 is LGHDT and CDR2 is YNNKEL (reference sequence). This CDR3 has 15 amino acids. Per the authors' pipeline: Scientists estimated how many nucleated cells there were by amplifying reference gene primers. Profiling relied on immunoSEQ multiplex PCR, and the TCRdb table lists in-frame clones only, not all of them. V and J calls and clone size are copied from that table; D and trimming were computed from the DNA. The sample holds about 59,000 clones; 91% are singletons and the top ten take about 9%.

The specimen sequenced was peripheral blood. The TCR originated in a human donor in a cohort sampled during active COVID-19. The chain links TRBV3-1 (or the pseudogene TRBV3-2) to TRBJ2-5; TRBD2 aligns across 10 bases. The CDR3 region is CASSQGTSGQETQYF. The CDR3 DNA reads TGTGCCAGCAGCCAAGGGACTAGCGGCCAAGAGACCCAGTACTTC.